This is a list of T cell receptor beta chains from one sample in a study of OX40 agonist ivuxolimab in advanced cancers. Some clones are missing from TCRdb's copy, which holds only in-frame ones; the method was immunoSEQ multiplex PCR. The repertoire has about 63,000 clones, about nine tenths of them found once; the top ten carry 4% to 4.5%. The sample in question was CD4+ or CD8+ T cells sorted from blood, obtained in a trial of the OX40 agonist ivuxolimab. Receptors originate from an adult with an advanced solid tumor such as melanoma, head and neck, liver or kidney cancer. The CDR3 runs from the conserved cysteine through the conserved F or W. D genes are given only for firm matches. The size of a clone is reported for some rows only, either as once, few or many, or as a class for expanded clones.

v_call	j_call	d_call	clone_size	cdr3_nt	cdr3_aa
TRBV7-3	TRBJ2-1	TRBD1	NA	TGTGCCAGCAGCAGGACAGGGATTGATGAGCAGTTCTTC	CASSRTGIDEQFF
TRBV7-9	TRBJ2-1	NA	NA	TGTGCCAGCAGCTTACCGGCCAATGAGCAGTTCTTC	CASSLPANEQFF
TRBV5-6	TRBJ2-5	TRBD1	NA	TGTGCCAGCAGCTCTGAGACAGGGGGCGCAGAGACCCAGTACTTC	CASSSETGGAETQYF
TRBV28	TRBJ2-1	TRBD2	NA	TGTGCCAGCAGTTTCCTCTTTCCGGACGGGAGGGCAAATGAGCAGTTCTTC	CASSFLFPDGRANEQFF
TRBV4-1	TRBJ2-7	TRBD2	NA	TGCGCCAGCAGCCAAGATCACGGGGGGGCCCTCTACGAGCAGTACTTC	CASSQDHGGALYEQYF
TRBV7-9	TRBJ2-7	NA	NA	TGTGCCAGCAGCTTAGATGTGGGACCCTACGAGCAGTACTTC	CASSLDVGPYEQYF
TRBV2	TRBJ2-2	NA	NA	TGTGCCAGCAGGGAGACAGAAGTGACCCTAACCGGGGAGCTGTTTTTT	CASRETEVTLTGELFF
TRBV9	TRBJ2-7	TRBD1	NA	TGTGCCAGCAGCGGACAGGGCTTCGAGCAGTACTTC	CASSGQGFEQYF
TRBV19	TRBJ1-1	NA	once	TGTGCCAGTAACATCGGGGGGAACACTGAAGCTTTCTTT	CASNIGGNTEAFF
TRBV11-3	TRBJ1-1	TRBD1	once	TGTGCCAGCAGGCGACCACAGGGGGCAAACACTGAAGCTTTCTTT	CASRRPQGANTEAFF
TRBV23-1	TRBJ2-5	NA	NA	TGCGCCAGCAGTCAATCGATCCAGGGAAGGGAGACCCAGTACTTC	CASSQSIQGRETQYF
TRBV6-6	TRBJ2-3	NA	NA	TGTGCCAGCAGCCTACAAGTTTTCACAGATACGCAGTATTTT	CASSLQVFTDTQYF